A single sample gave rise to the 26 T cell receptor beta chains below, sequenced in a study of T cell clonality in common variable immunodeficiency. Some clones are missing from TCRdb's copy, which holds only in-frame ones; the method was immunoSEQ multiplex PCR. The data list around 3,600 clones, none observed once; just under 25% falls to the top ten. Their specific antigens are unknown. Overall study findings and caveats: Fewer deletions and N-nucleotide insertions were reportedly seen in common variable immunodeficiency TCR beta sequences.

Sequencing was performed on peripheral blood mononuclear cells. The origin of the receptors is a human donor with common variable immunodeficiency.

Note on this clone: The DNA ends 3 residues before the CDR3 does, and the rest of the CDR3 is filled in from the germline J gene. The chain recombines TRBV19 with TRBJ1-5; tentatively, D is TRBD1 (6 bases). Germline V lookup: CDR1 LNHDA, CDR2 SQIVND (reference sequence). The CDR3 totals 15 residues. The V and J ends lost 5 bases and 0 bases respectively, with 11 bases between them. The DNA read from the CDR3 is TGTGCCAGTAGTCGGACAGCTAATAGCAATCAGCCC. Translation gives CASSRTANSNQP. The full CDR3 reads CASSRTANSNQPQHF.

A note on this clone: Read coverage stops 3 residues before the CDR3 terminus; the germline J gene supplies the remainder. The chain combines TRBV19 with TRBJ2-3; 8 bases align to TRBD1. CDR1 is LNHDA and CDR2 is SQIVND in the germline V gene (reference sequence). The CDR3 covers 15 residues. V gave up 6 bases and J gave up 4 bases; unmatched junction bases: 9. This chain's CDR3 is CASSHPDRGADTQYF. The sequenced part of the CDR3 DNA is TGTGCCAGTAGCCACCCCGACAGGGGCGCAGATACG.

Worth noting for this clone: The read finishes 3 residues shy of the CDR3 end, and the germline J gene is used to complete it. This chain links TRBV19 with TRBJ1-4, with D perhaps TRBD1 (5 bases). The germline V gene has CDR1 LNHDA and CDR2 SQIVND (reference sequence). The CDR3 runs 15 residues. Between the trimmed V and J ends, which lost 4 bases and 6 bases, there was a span of 15 bases. CDR3: CASSTPLGRDEKLFF. The covered CDR3 bases are TGTGCCAGTAGTACCCCGTTGGGGCGCGATGAAAAA.

In the case of this clone: The read stops 3 residues short of the end of the CDR3; the missing end is completed from the germline J gene. The V and J genes are TRBV30 and TRBJ1-6; D might be TRBD1 (5 bases). Germline V gene sequence: CDR1 GTSNPN, CDR2 SVGIG (reference sequence). The length of the CDR3 is 13 residues. CDR3 sequence reads: CPSGDGGSSPLHF. Incomplete CDR3 DNA: TGTCCCTCGGGGGATGGGGGGAGTTCACCC.

Notes on this clone: The sequence runs out 3 residues before the end of the CDR3; the remainder is reconstructed from the germline J gene. The J gene is TRBJ2-7, the V gene TRBV5-1; D perhaps matches TRBD1 (6 bases). V was trimmed by 5 bases and J by 2 bases, leaving 17 bases between them. CDR1 is SGHRS and CDR2 is YFSETQ in the germline V gene. The CDR3 length is 15 residues. CDR3 amino acids: CASRPPGQPTYEQYF. The CDR3 DNA, read in part, is TGCGCCAGCAGACCCCCCGGACAGCCAACCTACGAG.

This clone was seen many times. The sequence runs out 3 residues before the end of the CDR3; the remainder is reconstructed from the germline J gene. This rearrangement joins TRBV7-6 to TRBJ1-2; a weak D match, TRBD1 (6 bases). V was clipped by 1 base and J by 3 bases, with 12 bases between them. The CDR3 is 15 amino acids. The germline V gene has CDR1 SGHVS and CDR2 FNYEAQ. CDR3 region: CASSLDLDSHYGYTF. CDR3 DNA, as far as it was read: TGTGCCAGCAGCTTAGACCTGGACAGCCACTATGGC.

To note about this clone: The read ends 3 residues shy of where the CDR3 ends; the end is completed using the germline J gene. This chain uses TRBV5-1 with TRBJ1-6; TRBD1 agrees at 7 bases. Germline V CDR1 and CDR2: SGHRS, YFSETQ. This CDR3 region has 16 residues. V gave up 5 bases and J gave up 8 bases; unmatched junction bases: 13. CDR3 sequence reads: CASRRDSPGSYSPLHF. The covered CDR3 bases are TGCGCCAGCAGAAGGGACAGTCCAGGATCCTATTCACCC.

This clone was counted many times. The read gets to within 3 residues of the CDR3 end, and the germline J gene fills in the rest. J is TRBJ2-6 and V is TRBV29-1; D remains unclear. CDR1 is SQVTM, CDR2 ANQGSEA, per germline. This CDR3 is built from 16 residues. V shed 0 bases and J shed 0 bases, with 9 bases lying between them. CDR3 in amino acids: CSVEDFVSSGANVLTF. The sequenced part of the CDR3 DNA is TGCAGCGTTGAAGATTTCGTCAGCTCTGGGGCCAACGTC. Full variable domain (missing parts from reference TRBV29-1 and TRBJ2-6): SAVISQKPSRDICQRGTSLTIQCQVDSQVTMMFWYRQQPGQSLTLIATANQGSEATYESGFVIDKFPISRPNLTFSTLTVSNMSPEDSSIYLCSVEDFVSSGANVLTFGAGSRLTVL.

Regarding this clone: The CDR3 goes on 3 residues after the read ends, and that part is filled in from the germline J gene. The genes are TRBV20-1 and TRBJ1-2, with D perhaps TRBD1 (5 bases). CDR3 length: 13 amino acids. From germline, CDR1 is DFQATT and CDR2 SNEGSKA (reference sequence). V was clipped by 1 base and J by 4 bases, with 10 bases between them. The sequenced CDR3 bases are TGCAGTGCTAGAGTCAGGGTCACCTATGGC. This gives the protein CSARVRVTYG. The entire CDR3 reads CSARVRVTYGYTF.

This clone was detected only a few times. From the germline J gene comes the end of the CDR3, since the read stops 3 residues before it. The chain employs TRBV29-1 and TRBJ2-1; D remains ambiguous. The germline V and J ends were trimmed by 3 bases and 4 bases, with 13 bases remaining between them. CDR1 SQVTM and CDR2 ANQGSEA come from the germline V gene. This CDR3 has 14 amino acids. CDR3: CSVERWAGYNEQFF. The CDR3 DNA, read in part, is TGCAGCGTTGAGAGATGGGCTGGATACAATGAG.

This clone was detected only a few times. The CDR3 end falls 3 residues outside the read, so it is completed with the germline J gene. The chain recombines TRBV7-3 with TRBJ2-3; 7 nucleotides align to TRBD2. V lost 6 bases to trimming and J lost 1 base; unmatched junction nucleotides: 7. The CDR3 extends over 15 amino acids. CDR1 and CDR2 (germline): SGHTA, FQGTGA. CDR3 DNA, as far as it was read: TGTGCCAGCAGTCCAGATGCGGGAGGCACAGATACG. The encoded protein is CASSPDAGGTDT. The whole CDR3 sequence is CASSPDAGGTDTQYF.

In regard to this clone: The missing CDR3 end, 3 residues past where the read stops, is filled in from the germline J gene. The V and J genes are TRBV7-9 and TRBJ2-1; 7 nucleotides match TRBD2. Germline lookup yields CDR1 SEHNR and CDR2 FQNEAQ (reference sequence). The V segment lost 5 bases and the J segment 7 bases; nucleotides outside the gene matches: 8. This CDR3 has 14 residues. CDR3 DNA (partial): TGTGCCAGCAGCCAGAGTTGGGGGGGGAATGAG. This gives the protein CASSQSWGGNE. The CDR3 in full is CASSQSWGGNEQFF.

Remarks on this clone: From the germline J gene comes the end of the CDR3, since the read stops 3 residues before it. The J gene is TRBJ1-5, the V gene TRBV7-2; TRBD1 is a possible D gene (5 bases). The CDR3 extends over 15 amino acids. The ends were cut back, 3 bases at V and 0 bases at J, with 9 bases in the middle. The germline V gene has CDR1 SGHTA and CDR2 FQGNSA. The CDR3 loop reads CASSLDNPSNQPQHF. Partial CDR3 DNA: TGTGCCAGCAGCTTGGACAACCCTAGCAATCAGCCC.

About this clone itself: The CDR3 end lies 3 residues beyond the end of the read and is filled in from the germline J gene. V and J are TRBV30 and TRBJ2-5; D might be TRBD2 (7 bases). The length of the CDR3 is 13 residues. Germline V CDR1 and CDR2: GTSNPN, SVGIG (reference sequence). Trimming stripped 7 bases from V and 4 bases from J, with 16 bases between. CDR3 region: CASVQGGGETQYF. The DNA read from the CDR3 is TGTGCCTCGGTACAGGGAGGGGGAGAGACC.

This clone was found a few times. The read falls 3 residues short of the CDR3 end, and the missing part is taken from the germline J gene. V usage is TRBV18 and J usage is TRBJ2-1, with 7 bases that match TRBD1. V trimming: 4 bases; J trimming: 4 bases; junction bases outside the gene matches: 10. Germline CDR1 and CDR2: KGHSH and LQKENI. The CDR3 extends over 16 amino acids. The CDR3: CASSLPTGSWYNEQFF. The DNA read from the CDR3 is TGTGCCAGCTCACTACCGACAGGGAGCTGGTACAATGAG.

The CDR3 bases that were read are TGTGCCAGCTCACCACGGGGGGGGGTAGCCTACGAG. This gives the protein CASSPRGGVAYE. The complete CDR3 protein is CASSPRGGVAYEQYF. The chain is built from TRBV18 and TRBJ2-7; 7 bases are shared with TRBD2. Read coverage stops 3 residues before the CDR3 terminus; the germline J gene supplies the remainder. The CDR3 extends over 15 amino acids. V gave up 1 base and J gave up 2 bases; unmatched junction bases: 5. Germline V gene data show CDR1 as KGHSH and CDR2 as LQKENI.

This clone was found many times. This CDR3 is CASSPGQRVNEQFF. CDR3 DNA, as far as it was read: TGCGCCAGCAGCCCGGGACAGAGAGTGAATGAG. The rearrangement joins TRBV5-1 to TRBJ2-1, with 7 nucleotides matching TRBD1. The read ends 3 residues before the CDR3 terminus; that terminus is restored from the germline J gene. The ends lost 4 bases at V and 7 bases at J; junction bases unmatched: 8. This CDR3 comprises 14 residues. Germline values: CDR1 SGHRS, CDR2 YFSETQ. Full variable domain (outside the CDR3, taken from reference TRBV5-1 and TRBJ2-1): KAGVTQTPRYLIKTRGQQVTLSCSPISGHRSVSWYQQTPGQGLQFLFEYFSETQRNKGNFPGRFSGRQFSNSRSEMNVSTLELGDSALYLCASSPGQRVNEQFFGPGTRLTVL.

This clone has more than one count but fewer than ten. The read stops 3 residues short of the end of the CDR3; the missing end is completed from the germline J gene. The V and J genes are TRBV18 and TRBJ1-2; D might be TRBD1 (6 bases). Trimming cost V 3 bases and J 1 base, with 9 bases left between them. This CDR3 has 14 amino acids. Germline CDR1 and CDR2: KGHSH and LQKENI. CDR3: CASSPGQFNYGYTF. The sequenced CDR3 bases are TGTGCCAGCTCACCCGGACAGTTTAACTATGGC.

To note about this clone: From the germline J gene comes the end of the CDR3, since the read stops 3 residues before it. V is TRBV7-9 and J is TRBJ1-2, with unresolved D. The V gene lost 2 bases and the J gene lost 4 bases, with 8 bases spanning the gap. The length of the CDR3 is 13 residues. Germline V gene lookup returns CDR1 SEHNR and CDR2 FQNEAQ (reference sequence). CDR3 bases read: TGTGCCAGCAGCTTATCAGGCTTCTATGGC. Amino acids: CASSLSGFYG. The whole CDR3 reads CASSLSGFYGYTF.

Note on this clone: The read is 3 residues too short to cover the CDR3 end, so that end is filled in from the germline J gene. The chain carries TRBV6-1 and TRBJ1-5; no definite D call. V lost 4 bases, J lost 9 bases, and 7 bases lay in between. The CDR3 is 11 residues long. CDR1 is MNHNS and CDR2 is SASEGT in the germline V gene. CDR3 protein: CASSGGSPQHF. Partial CDR3 DNA: TGTGCCAGCAGTGGCGGATCGCCC.

This clone was found a few times. Read coverage stops 3 residues before the CDR3 terminus; the germline J gene supplies the remainder. The chain has TRBV7-9 and TRBJ2-1; 11 bases match TRBD2. The CDR3 spans 15 residues. The V segment lost 2 bases and the J segment 6 bases; nucleotides outside the gene matches: 3. CDR1 SEHNR and CDR2 FQNEAQ come from the germline V gene (reference sequence). CDR3 DNA (partial): TGTGCCAGCAGCTTATTAACTAGCGGGGGCAATGAG. The encoded protein is CASSLLTSGGNE. The whole CDR3 sequence reads CASSLLTSGGNEQFF.

The table lists this clone with many counts. Sequencing ends 3 residues short of the CDR3 end; the germline J gene provides the rest. This chain links TRBV29-1 with TRBJ2-4; 7 bases align to TRBD2. From germline, CDR1 is SQVTM and CDR2 ANQGSEA. V trimming: 1 base; J trimming: 0 bases; junction bases outside the gene matches: 6. CDR3 size: 16 residues. The CDR3 sequence is CSVEGGPGGAKNIQYF. CDR3 bases read: TGCAGCGTTGAAGGGGGCCCGGGGGGAGCCAAAAACATT.

This clone has a handful of counts. At one end the junction does not follow the germline gene, possibly because of a read error. Coverage ceases 3 residues before the CDR3 finishes, and the germline J gene fills in the end. The chain joins TRBV7-7 to TRBJ2-3, with 11 bases lining up with TRBD2. This CDR3 has 15 residues. Germline values: CDR1 SSHAT, CDR2 FNYEAQ (reference sequence). CDR3 DNA, as far as it was read: TGTGCTAGCAGCTTAGCGGCTAGCGGGGGGGATACG. Protein product: CASSLAASGGDT. The whole CDR3 reads CASSLAASGGDTQYF.

In its sample, this clone was seen a few times. The observed sequence ends 3 residues before the CDR3 terminus, with the missing tail filled in from the germline J gene. The V call is TRBV19, the J call TRBJ1-1, with D uncertain. Between the trimmed V and J ends, which lost 6 bases and 0 bases, there was a span of 8 bases. CDR1 LNHDA and CDR2 SQIVND come from the germline V gene (reference sequence). The CDR3 is made up of 13 amino acids. The CDR3 DNA, read in part, is TGTGCCAGTAGAAGGGCCCTGAACACTGAA. Residues: CASRRALNTE. The entire CDR3 protein reads CASRRALNTEAFF.

This clone is medium-sized within its sample. The CDR3 end falls 3 residues outside the read, so it is completed with the germline J gene. The chain employs TRBV6-2 or TRBV6-3 and TRBJ1-1; D possibly corresponds to TRBD1 (6 bases). V was pared by 6 bases and J by 5 bases, with 10 bases between. Germline V gene data show CDR1 as MNHEY and CDR2 as SVGEGT. CDR3 size: 12 residues. The CDR3 region is CASRQGGTEAFF. CDR3 DNA, as far as it was read: TGTGCCAGCAGACAGGGTGGGACTGAA.

This clone has a count of ten or more. Read data end 3 residues before the CDR3 end; the end is taken from the germline J gene. J is TRBJ1-2 and V is TRBV5-1; 7 positions match TRBD1. Germline V lookup: CDR1 SGHRS, CDR2 YFSETQ. The CDR3 sequence is 15 residues long. The V segment lost 3 bases and the J segment 6 bases; nucleotides outside the gene matches: 11. CDR3 loop: CASSSEPGTADGYTF. CDR3 DNA (partial): TGCGCCAGCAGCTCTGAACCCGGGACAGCTGATGGC.